This record concerns one T cell receptor (gamma chain) sequence. Antigen: not known. The record originates from a study of Vδ1+ human thymocytes. Study-level points and caveats: Around a fifth of thymic delta-chain sequences were Vdelta2, with few Vdelta3, unlike blood Vdelta1+ controls. Thymic TRG and TRD repertoires appeared highly polyclonal. Bulk data may be misread because of unexpected Vdelta2 sequences.

Germline V lookup: CDR1 EGSNGY, CDR2 YDSYNSKV. The CDR3 runs 9 residues. Vdelta1+ thymocyte sorts reached between roughly 96% and 99.6% purity. Sequences come from RNA converted to cDNA by reverse transcription. Pooled V-gene forward primers with one constant-region reverse primer generated the CDR3 amplicons by multiplex PCR. TCRdb repeated clone calling on the multiplex PCR reads with CATT. The table shows approximately 20,000 gamma-chain clones, with roughly 15% occurring only once. The sequence was collected from a child in the first two years of life who had congenital heart surgery. This chain joins TRGV2 and TRGJ1 or TRGJ2. Source material: Vdelta1+ gamma-delta thymocytes from the thymus. Subset in this sample: FACS-sorted CD3+ TCRalphabeta- TCRVdelta1+ TCRVdelta2- thymocytes. This chain's CDR3 is CATWGKKLF. The CDR3 region has the DNA TGTGCGACTTGGGGTAAGAAACTCTTT.